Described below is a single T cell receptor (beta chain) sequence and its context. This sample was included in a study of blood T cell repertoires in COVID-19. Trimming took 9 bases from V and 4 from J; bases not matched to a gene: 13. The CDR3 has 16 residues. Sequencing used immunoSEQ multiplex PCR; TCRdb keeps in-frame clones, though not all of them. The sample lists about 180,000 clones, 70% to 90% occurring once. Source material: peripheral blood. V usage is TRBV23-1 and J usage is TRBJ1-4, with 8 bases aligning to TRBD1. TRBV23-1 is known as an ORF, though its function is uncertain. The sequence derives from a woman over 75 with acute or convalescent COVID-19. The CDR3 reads CARNPGQAPLNEKLFF. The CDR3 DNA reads TGCGCCAGGAACCCGGGACAGGCGCCTCTTAATGAAAAACTGTTTTTT.